This note documents a single T cell receptor beta chain sequence. The data belong to a study of blood T cell repertoires in COVID-19. V lost 0 bases and J lost 1, with 13 bases in between. CDR3 length: 17 residues. Germline assignment: CDR1 KGHSH and CDR2 LQKENI. The table came from immunoSEQ multiplex PCR; TCRdb's copy has only in-frame clones and leaves some out. The sample lists a few hundred thousand clones, roughly 85% seen once, with around 2.3% in the top ten. The genes are TRBV18 and TRBJ2-4; a possible D gene is TRBD2 (5 bases). This receptor was obtained from a woman aged 45-65 years who had recovered from COVID-19. Sequencing used PBMCs or T cells enriched from blood (not recorded which). The CDR3 nucleotides are TGTGCCAGCTCACCACCCGGGATAAACGGCGCCAAAAACATTCAGTACTTC. This codes for CASSPPGINGAKNIQYF. The whole variable domain, remainder taken from reference TRBV18 and TRBJ2-4, is NAGVMQNPRHLVRRRGQEARLRCSPMKGHSHVYWYRQLPEEGLKFMVYLQKENIIDESGMPKERFSAEFPKEGPSILRIQQVVRGDSAAYFCASSPPGINGAKNIQYFGAGTRLSVL.